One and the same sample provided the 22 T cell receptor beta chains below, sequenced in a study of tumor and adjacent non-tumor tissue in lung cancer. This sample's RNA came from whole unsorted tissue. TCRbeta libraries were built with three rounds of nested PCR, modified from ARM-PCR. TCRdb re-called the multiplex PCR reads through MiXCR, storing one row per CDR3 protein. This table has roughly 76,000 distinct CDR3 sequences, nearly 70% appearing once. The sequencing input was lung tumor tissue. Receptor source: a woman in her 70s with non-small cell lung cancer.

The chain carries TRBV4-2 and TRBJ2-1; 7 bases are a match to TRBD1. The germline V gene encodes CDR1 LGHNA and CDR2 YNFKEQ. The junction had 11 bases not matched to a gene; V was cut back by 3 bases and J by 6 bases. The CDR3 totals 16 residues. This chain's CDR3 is CASSHRRGGTGNEQFF. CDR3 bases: TGTGCCAGCAGCCACCGAAGAGGGGGCACCGGCAATGAGCAGTTCTTC.

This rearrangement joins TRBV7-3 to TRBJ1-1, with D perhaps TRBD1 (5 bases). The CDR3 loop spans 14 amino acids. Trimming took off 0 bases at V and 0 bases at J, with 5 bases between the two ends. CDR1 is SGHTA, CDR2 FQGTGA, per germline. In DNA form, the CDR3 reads TGTGCCAGCAGCTTAACGGGGGTGAACACTGAAGCTTTCTTT. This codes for CASSLTGVNTEAFF.

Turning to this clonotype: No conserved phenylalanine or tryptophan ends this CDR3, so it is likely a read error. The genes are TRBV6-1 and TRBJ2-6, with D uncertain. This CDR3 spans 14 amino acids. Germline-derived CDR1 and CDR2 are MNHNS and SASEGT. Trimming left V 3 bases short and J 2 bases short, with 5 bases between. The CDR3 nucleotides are TGTGCCAGCAGTGAGGGGACTGGGGCCAACGTCCTGACTATT. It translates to CASSEGTGANVLTI.

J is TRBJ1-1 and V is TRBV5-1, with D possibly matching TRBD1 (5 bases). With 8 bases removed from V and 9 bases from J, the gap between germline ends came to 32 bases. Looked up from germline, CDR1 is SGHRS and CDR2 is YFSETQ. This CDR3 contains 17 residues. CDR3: CASSTRDGAFMNAKAFF. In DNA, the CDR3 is TGCGCCAGTAGCACCCGGGACGGCGCTTTCATGAACGCTAAAGCTTTCTTT.

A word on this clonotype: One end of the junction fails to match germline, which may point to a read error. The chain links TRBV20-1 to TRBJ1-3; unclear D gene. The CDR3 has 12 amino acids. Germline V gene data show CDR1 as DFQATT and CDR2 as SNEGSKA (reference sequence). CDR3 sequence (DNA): TGCTGTGCTCCCGTGGGAGGAAGCACCATATATTTT. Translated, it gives CCAPVGGSTIYF.

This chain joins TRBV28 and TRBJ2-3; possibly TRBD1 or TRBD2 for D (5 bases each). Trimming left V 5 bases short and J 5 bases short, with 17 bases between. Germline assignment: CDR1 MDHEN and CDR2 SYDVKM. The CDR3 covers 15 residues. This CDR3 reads CASSPFGTWGDTQYF. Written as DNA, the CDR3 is TGTGCCAGCAGTCCCTTCGGGACGTGGGGAGATACGCAGTATTTT. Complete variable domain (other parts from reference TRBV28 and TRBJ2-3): DVKVTQSSRYLVKRTGEKVFLECVQDMDHENMFWYRQDPGLGLRLIYFSYDVKMKEKGDIPEGYSVSREKKERFSLILESASTNQTSMYLCASSPFGTWGDTQYFGPGTRLTVL.

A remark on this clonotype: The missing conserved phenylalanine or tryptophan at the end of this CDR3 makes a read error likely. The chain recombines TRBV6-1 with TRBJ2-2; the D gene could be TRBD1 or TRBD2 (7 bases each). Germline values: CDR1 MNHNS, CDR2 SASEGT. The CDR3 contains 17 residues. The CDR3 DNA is TGTGTCAGCAGCAGAACGCAGGGGGGGGTAAACACCGGGGAGCTGTTTGTT. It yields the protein CVSSRTQGGVNTGELFV.

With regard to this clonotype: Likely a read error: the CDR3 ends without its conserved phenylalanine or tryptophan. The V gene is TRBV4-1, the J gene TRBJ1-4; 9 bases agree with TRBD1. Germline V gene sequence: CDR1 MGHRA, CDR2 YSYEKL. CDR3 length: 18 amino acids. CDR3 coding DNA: TGCGCCAGTAGCCTAACCGGGACAGGGAGACGGGAGAATGAAAAACTGTTTTTG. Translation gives CASSLTGTGRRENEKLFL.

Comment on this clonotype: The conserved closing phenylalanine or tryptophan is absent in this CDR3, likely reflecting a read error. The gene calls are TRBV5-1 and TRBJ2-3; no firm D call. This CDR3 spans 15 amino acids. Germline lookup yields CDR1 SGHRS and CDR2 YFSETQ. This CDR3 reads CARRPVTVSTDTQYL. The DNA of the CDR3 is TGCGCCCGCAGGCCCGTTACGGTTAGCACAGATACTCAGTATCTT.

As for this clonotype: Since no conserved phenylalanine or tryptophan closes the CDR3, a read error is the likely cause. Written as DNA, the CDR3 is TGTGCCAGTAGCTTGCTTGCGGAGGGACTGATCTATGGCTACACCGTC. Translation gives CASSLLAEGLIYGYTV. The rearrangement uses TRBV5-4 and TRBJ1-2; weak D call: TRBD1 (5 bases). CDR1 is SGHNT and CDR2 is YYREEE in the germline V gene (reference sequence). The CDR3 is 16 amino acids.

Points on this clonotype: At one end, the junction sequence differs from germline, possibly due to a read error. As DNA, the CDR3 is TGTGCCAGCAGTTTAAACGCGAAGGCCGGGGAGCTGTTCTTT. Protein product: CASSLNAKAGELFF. The chain recombines TRBV28 with TRBJ2-2, with D possibly matching TRBD2 (5 bases). Looked up from germline, CDR1 is MDHEN and CDR2 is SYDVKM. This CDR3 has 14 residues.

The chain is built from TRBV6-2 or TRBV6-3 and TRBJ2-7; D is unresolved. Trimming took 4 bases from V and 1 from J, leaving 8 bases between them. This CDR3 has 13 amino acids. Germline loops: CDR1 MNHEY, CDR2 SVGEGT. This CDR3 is CASSSSGSYEQYF. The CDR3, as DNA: TGTGCCAGCAGTTCCTCAGGTTCCTACGAGCAGTACTTC.

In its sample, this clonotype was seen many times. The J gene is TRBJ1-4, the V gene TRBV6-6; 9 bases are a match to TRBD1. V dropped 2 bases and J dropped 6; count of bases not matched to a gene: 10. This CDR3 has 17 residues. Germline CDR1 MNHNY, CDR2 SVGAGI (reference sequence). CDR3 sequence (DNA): TGTGCCAGCAGTTACCGATCCCGGGGACAGGGAGATGAAAAACTGTTTTTT. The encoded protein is CASSYRSRGQGDEKLFF.

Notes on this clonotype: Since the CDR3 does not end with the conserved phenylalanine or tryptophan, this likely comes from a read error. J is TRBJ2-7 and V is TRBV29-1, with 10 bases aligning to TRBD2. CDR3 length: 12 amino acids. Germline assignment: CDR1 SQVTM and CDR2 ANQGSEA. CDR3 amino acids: CGGTSAAYEQYL. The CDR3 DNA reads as TGCGGCGGGACTAGCGCAGCCTACGAGCAGTACCTC.

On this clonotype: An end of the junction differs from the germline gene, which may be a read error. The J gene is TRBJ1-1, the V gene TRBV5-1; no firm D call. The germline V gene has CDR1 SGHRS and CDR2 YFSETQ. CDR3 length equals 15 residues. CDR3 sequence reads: CTSSLAVGRNTEAFF. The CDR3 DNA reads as TGCACCAGCAGCTTGGCCGTCGGACGGAATACTGAAGCTTTCTTT.

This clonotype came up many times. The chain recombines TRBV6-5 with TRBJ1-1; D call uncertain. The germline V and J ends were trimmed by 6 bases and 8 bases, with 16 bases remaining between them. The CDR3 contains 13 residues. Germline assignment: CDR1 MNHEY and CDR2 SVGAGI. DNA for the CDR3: TGTGCCAGCAGCAATGGGCCAGCTCAAGAAGCTTTCTTT. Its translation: CASSNGPAQEAFF.

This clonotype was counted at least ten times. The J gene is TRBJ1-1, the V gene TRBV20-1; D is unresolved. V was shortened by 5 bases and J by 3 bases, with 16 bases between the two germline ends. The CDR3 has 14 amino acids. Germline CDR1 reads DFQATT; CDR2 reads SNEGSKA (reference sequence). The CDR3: CSAPPGGVYTEAFF. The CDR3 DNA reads TGCAGTGCTCCCCCCGGTGGAGTTTACACTGAAGCTTTCTTT.

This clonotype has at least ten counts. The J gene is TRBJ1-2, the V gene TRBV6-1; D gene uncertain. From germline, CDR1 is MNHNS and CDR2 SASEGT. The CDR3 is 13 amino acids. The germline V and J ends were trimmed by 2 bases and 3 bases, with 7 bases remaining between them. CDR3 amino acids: CASSEYGYYGYTF. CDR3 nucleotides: TGTGCCAGCAGTGAATATGGATACTATGGCTACACCTTC.

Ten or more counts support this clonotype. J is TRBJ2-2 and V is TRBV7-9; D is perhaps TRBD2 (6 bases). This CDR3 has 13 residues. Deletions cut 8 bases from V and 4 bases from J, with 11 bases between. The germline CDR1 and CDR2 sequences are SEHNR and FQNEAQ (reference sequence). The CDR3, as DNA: TGTGCCAGCGGGGCGGGGTTCACCGGGGAGCTGTTTTTT. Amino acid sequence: CASGAGFTGELFF.

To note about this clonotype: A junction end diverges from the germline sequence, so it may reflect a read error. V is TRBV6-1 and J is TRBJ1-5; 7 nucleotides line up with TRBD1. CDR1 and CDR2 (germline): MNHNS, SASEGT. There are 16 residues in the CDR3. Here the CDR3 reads CASKVGQTFRNQTQHF. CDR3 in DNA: TGTGCCAGCAAGGTGGGACAGACATTCAGAAATCAGACCCAACATTTT.

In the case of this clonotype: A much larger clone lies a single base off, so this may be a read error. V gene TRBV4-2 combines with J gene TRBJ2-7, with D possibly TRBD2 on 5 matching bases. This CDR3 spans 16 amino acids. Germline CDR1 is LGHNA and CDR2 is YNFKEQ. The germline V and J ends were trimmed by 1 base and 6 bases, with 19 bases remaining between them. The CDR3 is CASSQGVSSGTCEQYF. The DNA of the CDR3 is TGTGCCAGCAGCCAAGGAGTTTCAAGCGGTACCTGCGAGCAGTACTTC.

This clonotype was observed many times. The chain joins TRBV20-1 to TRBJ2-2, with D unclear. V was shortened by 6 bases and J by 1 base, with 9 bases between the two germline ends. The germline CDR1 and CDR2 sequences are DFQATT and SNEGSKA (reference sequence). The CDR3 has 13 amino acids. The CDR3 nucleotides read TGCAGTGCAAGACTGGGGAACACCGGGGAGCTGTTTTTT. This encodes CSARLGNTGELFF.